The 20 T cell receptor beta chains given below trace back to one sample, sequenced in a study of vaccination effects on CD4 cells after COVID-19. Cultured cells yielded isolated CD4+ T cells after more than nine days. The person had PCR-confirmed SARS-CoV-2 infection between March and December 2020. Subjects were given two BNT162b2 or mRNA-1273 vaccine doses. TCRdb keeps only in-frame clones here, not all; method: immunoSEQ multiplex PCR. The sample comprises roughly 51,000 clones, around 74% of which are singletons, and approximately 5.6% rests with the top ten. These receptors have no identified antigens. This sample comprised CD4+ T cells from PBMCs cultured without peptide, obtained after COVID-19 vaccination. Receptors were obtained from a human donor who had a prior SARS-CoV-2 infection.

The chain employs TRBV18 and TRBJ2-5; TRBD1 aligns across 9 bases. The germline CDR1 and CDR2 sequences are KGHSH and LQKENI. V trimming: 6 bases; J trimming: 3 bases; junction bases outside the gene matches: 2. The CDR3 is made up of 13 amino acids. CDR3 in amino acids: CASSGDREETQYF. The CDR3 DNA reads as TGTGCCAGCTCGGGGGACAGGGAAGAGACCCAGTACTTC.

V is TRBV7-3 and J is TRBJ1-2; D might be TRBD1 (5 bases). Germline CDR1 SGHTA, CDR2 FQGTGA. With 3 bases removed from V and 4 bases from J, the gap between germline ends came to 21 bases. This CDR3 region has 17 residues. CDR3 sequence reads: CASSFKFRIGGTYGYTF. The DNA of the CDR3 is TGTGCCAGCAGCTTTAAATTCCGGATCGGGGGGACCTATGGCTACACCTTC.

The chain joins TRBV9 to TRBJ2-7; tentatively, D is TRBD1 (5 bases). The germline V gene has CDR1 SGDLS and CDR2 YYNGEE. The CDR3 covers 16 residues. Deletions cut 2 bases from V and 0 bases from J, with 15 bases between. CDR3 bases: TGTGCCAGCAGCGTTTTTACAGGTCGGTCCTCCTACGAGCAGTACTTC. This gives the protein CASSVFTGRSSYEQYF.

This clone showed up just once. CDR3 nucleotide sequence: TGCAGCGCCTCGGACAGGTACGAGCAGTACTTC. Its translation is CSASDRYEQYF. The chain links TRBV29-1 to TRBJ2-7; TRBD1 agrees at 7 bases. The CDR3 is 11 residues long. The germline gives CDR1 SQVTM, CDR2 ANQGSEA. V dropped 7 bases and J dropped 4; count of bases not matched to a gene: 4.

This chain uses TRBV6-2 or TRBV6-3 with TRBJ1-5; no clear D. Germline V lookup: CDR1 MNHEY, CDR2 SVGEGT. V lost 5 bases and J 4 bases, leaving 18 bases between the germline ends. The CDR3 totals 16 residues. The CDR3 loop reads CASSPGGVFRNQPQHF. As DNA, the CDR3 is TGTGCCAGCAGTCCCGGCGGGGTGTTCAGGAATCAGCCCCAGCATTTT.

This sequence joins TRBV29-1 and TRBJ1-1, with D perhaps matching TRBD1 (6 bases). V was trimmed by 6 bases and J by 0 bases, leaving 14 bases between them. This CDR3 spans 14 amino acids. CDR1 and CDR2 from the germline V gene are SQVTM and ANQGSEA. The CDR3 DNA sequence: TGCAGCGTCGACACAGGGCCACTGAACACTGAAGCTTTCTTT. It is translated as CSVDTGPLNTEAFF. Drawing the rest from reference TRBV29-1 and TRBJ1-1, the complete variable domain is SAVISQKPSRDICQRGTSLTIQCQVDSQVTMMFWYRQQPGQSLTLIATANQGSEATYESGFVIDKFPISRPNLTFSTLTVSNMSPEDSSIYLCSVDTGPLNTEAFFGQGTRLTVV.

The chain recombines TRBV11-3 with TRBJ2-1, with 9 bases identical to TRBD2. The CDR3 spans 17 residues. V lost 5 bases, J lost 1 base, and 9 bases stayed unmatched. Germline V gene data show CDR1 as SGHNT and CDR2 as YENEEA. CDR3 residues: CASSLRAGGGSYNEQFF. The CDR3 region has the DNA TGTGCCAGCAGCCTCCGGGCGGGAGGGGGATCCTACAATGAGCAGTTCTTC.

This chain joins TRBV2 and TRBJ2-1; D might be TRBD2 (5 bases). Germline-derived CDR1 and CDR2 are SNHLY and FYNNEI. This CDR3 is built from 16 residues. Trimming left V 4 bases short and J 0 bases short, with 13 bases between. The CDR3 region is CASSGASSSSYNEQFF. In DNA, the CDR3 is TGTGCCAGCAGTGGAGCTAGCTCTTCCTCCTACAATGAGCAGTTCTTC.

V gene TRBV3-1 (or the pseudogene TRBV3-2) combines with J gene TRBJ2-3; the D gene is possibly TRBD2 (7 bases). The V and J ends lost 6 bases and 5 bases respectively, with 15 bases between them. Germline lookup yields CDR1 LGHDT and CDR2 YNNKEL (reference sequence). This CDR3 contains 14 residues. Here the CDR3 reads CASREEGEGDTQYF. The CDR3 DNA reads as TGTGCCAGCAGGGAAGAGGGGGAGGGAGATACGCAGTATTTT.

This chain connects TRBV7-9 to TRBJ1-3; D remains ambiguous. The V and J ends lost 2 bases and 0 bases respectively, with 8 bases between them. CDR1 SEHNR and CDR2 FQNEAQ come from the germline V gene (reference sequence). The CDR3 has 15 amino acids. CDR3 nucleotide sequence: TGTGCCAGCAGCTTACCCAGGTTCTCTGGAAACACCATATATTTT. Amino acids: CASSLPRFSGNTIYF.

In DNA form, the CDR3 reads TGTGCCAGCAGTCAAAATGAGGCAGGGGAGGTGAACACTGAAGCTTTCTTT. This gives the protein CASSQNEAGEVNTEAFF. The V gene is TRBV6-6, the J gene TRBJ1-1, with TRBD1 as a possible D gene (6 bases). The CDR3 consists of 17 residues. In germline, CDR1 is MNHNY, CDR2 SVGAGI (reference sequence). Trimming pared 5 bases from V and 0 bases from J, leaving 19 bases between.

In its sample, this clone was seen a few times. This chain links TRBV11-2 with TRBJ1-1; 7 positions match TRBD1. The V gene's germline CDR1 is SGHAT and CDR2 FQNNGV. The CDR3 extends over 14 amino acids. With 3 bases clipped from V and 2 bases from J, the junction kept 3 bases outside the gene matches. The CDR3 here is CASSFQGGNTEAFF. The CDR3 nucleotides are TGTGCCAGCAGCTTTCAGGGGGGTAACACTGAAGCTTTCTTT.

This rearrangement joins TRBV29-1 to TRBJ2-7; D is possibly TRBD1 or TRBD2 (6 bases each). The CDR3 runs to 17 residues. Germline loops: CDR1 SQVTM, CDR2 ANQGSEA. Trimming cost V 2 bases and J 0 bases, with 20 bases left between them. CDR3 in amino acids: CSVELRDIFSGSYEQYF. The CDR3 DNA follows: TGCAGCGTTGAACTGCGGGACATCTTCTCGGGCTCCTACGAGCAGTACTTC.

This clone was observed a handful of times. This chain uses TRBV7-9 with TRBJ1-3; the D is unclear. This CDR3 has 16 residues. The V end was cut by 0 bases, the J end by 8 bases, with 17 bases between. Germline V gene lookup returns CDR1 SEHNR and CDR2 FQNEAQ (reference sequence). The CDR3 DNA sequence: TGTGCCAGCAGCTTAGCGTACGAGAGGCGGGTTGACACCATATATTTT. Its protein product is CASSLAYERRVDTIYF.

This chain connects TRBV9 to TRBJ1-4; TRBD1 aligns across 7 bases. The CDR3 runs to 17 residues. Per germline, CDR1 SGDLS and CDR2 YYNGEE. Trimming removed 0 bases from V and 13 bases from J; junction bases left unmatched: 18. The CDR3 loop is CASSVAATGLQSGALFF. The CDR3 DNA reads as TGTGCCAGCAGCGTAGCCGCGACAGGGTTACAAAGTGGGGCACTGTTTTTT.

The chain recombines TRBV11-3 with TRBJ2-1, with D perhaps TRBD1 (6 bases). V dropped 0 bases and J dropped 8 bases, with 14 bases sitting between them. In germline, CDR1 is SGHNT, CDR2 YENEEA. The CDR3 totals 15 residues. In DNA, the CDR3 is TGTGCCAGCAGCTTAGATAGCCAGGGGTACGATGAGCAGTTCTTC. This codes for CASSLDSQGYDEQFF.

This clone was detected a few times. The CDR3 bases are TGTGCCAGCAGTTCTTGGACTAGCGGGGACAATGAGCAGTTCTTC. Translation: CASSSWTSGDNEQFF. The chain couples TRBV27 to TRBJ2-1; TRBD2 aligns across 12 bases. This CDR3 has 15 residues. Germline CDR1 and CDR2: MNHEY and SMNVEV (reference sequence). V lost 4 bases, J lost 5 bases, and 3 bases stayed unmatched.

This clone was counted a few times. This chain connects TRBV10-3 to TRBJ2-1; TRBD2 aligns across 14 bases. The germline CDR1 and CDR2 sequences are ENHRY and SYGVKD. J lost 8 bases, V lost 9 bases, and 3 bases had no gene match. CDR3 size: 13 residues. DNA of the CDR3: TGTGCCATTGGGACTAGCGGGGGTCATGAGCAGTTCTTC. Translation gives CAIGTSGGHEQFF.

This clone occurred a few times. The chain uses TRBV5-6 and TRBJ2-7; 7 bases line up with TRBD2. This CDR3 is 13 amino acids long. Germline loops: CDR1 SGHDT, CDR2 YYEEEE. V gave up 6 bases and J gave up 6 bases; unmatched junction bases: 9. The CDR3 DNA sequence: TGTGCCAGCATCCTCGGGGGGTACGGCGAGCAGTACTTC. Its translation is CASILGGYGEQYF.

The V and J genes are TRBV24-1 and TRBJ2-7, with D possibly matching TRBD1 (5 bases). This CDR3 is 17 amino acids long. Trimming took off 8 bases at V and 5 bases at J, with 27 bases between the two ends. Per germline, CDR1 KGHDR and CDR2 SFDVKD. The CDR3, as DNA: TGTGCCACCAAAAGAGGTATCGTTCAGGGCCCCTCAGACGAGCAGTACTTC. This translates into CATKRGIVQGPSDEQYF.